The clone carrying this T cell receptor beta chain has just a few counts. Each CDR3 protein is one row after TCRdb ran MiXCR on the 5' RACE reads. The data hold some 590,000 distinct CDR3 sequences, with approximately 9.6% observed a single time. The sample belongs to a study of identical twins. V gave up 2 bases and J gave up 5 bases, with 16 bases separating them. Germline CDR1 and CDR2: SGHVS and FQNEAQ. CDR3 length: 16 amino acids. A further study also used this sample, focusing on yellow fever vaccine responses in identical twins.

Sequencing was done on a sample of PBMCs. This TCR was sampled from a woman between 18 and 30 years old in good health. The chain recombines TRBV7-8 with TRBJ2-1; D tentatively reads TRBD1 or TRBD2 (5 bases each). The CDR3 region is CASSLIGARINNEQFF. The DNA for the CDR3 is TGTGCCAGCAGCTTAATCGGGGCGCGTATCAACAATGAGCAGTTCTTC.